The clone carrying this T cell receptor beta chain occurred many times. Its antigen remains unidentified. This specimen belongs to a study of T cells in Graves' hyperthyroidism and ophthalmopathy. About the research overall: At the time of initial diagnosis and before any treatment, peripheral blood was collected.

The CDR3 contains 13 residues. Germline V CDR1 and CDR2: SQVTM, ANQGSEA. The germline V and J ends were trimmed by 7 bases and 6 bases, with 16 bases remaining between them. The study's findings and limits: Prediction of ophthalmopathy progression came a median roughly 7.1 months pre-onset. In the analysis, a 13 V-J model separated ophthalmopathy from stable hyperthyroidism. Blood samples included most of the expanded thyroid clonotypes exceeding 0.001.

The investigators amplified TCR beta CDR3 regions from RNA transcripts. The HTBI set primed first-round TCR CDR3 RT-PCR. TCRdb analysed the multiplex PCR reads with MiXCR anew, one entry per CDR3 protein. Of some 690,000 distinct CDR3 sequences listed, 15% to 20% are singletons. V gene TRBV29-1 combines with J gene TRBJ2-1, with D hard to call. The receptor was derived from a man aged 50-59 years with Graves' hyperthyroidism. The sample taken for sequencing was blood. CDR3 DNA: TGCAGCGCCGAGGTACGCAGCTCCAATGAGCAGTTCTTC. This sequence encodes CSAEVRSSNEQFF.